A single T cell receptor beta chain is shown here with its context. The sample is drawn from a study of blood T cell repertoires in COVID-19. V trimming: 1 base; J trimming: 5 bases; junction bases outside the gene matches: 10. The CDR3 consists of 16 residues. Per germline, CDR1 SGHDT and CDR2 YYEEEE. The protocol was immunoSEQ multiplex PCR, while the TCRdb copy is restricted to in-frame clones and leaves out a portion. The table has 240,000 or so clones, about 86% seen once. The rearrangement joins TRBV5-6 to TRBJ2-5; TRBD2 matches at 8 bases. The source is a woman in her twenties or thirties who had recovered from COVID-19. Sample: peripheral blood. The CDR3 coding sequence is TGTGCCAGCAGCTTGTTGCCGCGGGGGGCGGGGGAGACCCAGTACTTC. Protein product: CASSLLPRGAGETQYF.